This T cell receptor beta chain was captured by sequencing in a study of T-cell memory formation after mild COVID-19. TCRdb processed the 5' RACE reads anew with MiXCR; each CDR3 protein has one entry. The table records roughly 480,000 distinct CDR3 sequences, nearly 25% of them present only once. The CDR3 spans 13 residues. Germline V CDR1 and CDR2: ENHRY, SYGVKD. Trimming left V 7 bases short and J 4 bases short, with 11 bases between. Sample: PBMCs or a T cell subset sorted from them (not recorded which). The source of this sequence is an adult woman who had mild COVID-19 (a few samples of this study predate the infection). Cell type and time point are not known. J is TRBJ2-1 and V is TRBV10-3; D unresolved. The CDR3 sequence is CAIKRDLYNEQFF. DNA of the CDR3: TGTGCCATCAAGCGTGACTTATACAATGAGCAGTTCTTC.